The 19 T cell receptor beta chains presented below share a single source sample, sequenced in a study of T-cell reconstitution after alpha-beta-depleted transplantation in children. Unique molecular identifiers were incorporated during preparation of the TCRbeta library. Using its own MiXCR run on the PCR reads, TCRdb lists one record per CDR3 protein. The profile shows some 80,000 distinct CDR3 sequences, around 18% of them singletons. Sequenced here: PBMCs, mostly from graft donor cells, sampled 360 days after TCRalphabeta/CD19-depleted stem cell transplant. Receptors originate from a male patient aged 2 to 10 who had a stem cell transplant for acute lymphoblastic leukemia, so the T cells may come from the graft donor.

This clonotype was seen many times. The V call is TRBV29-1, the J call TRBJ2-4, with a possible D match to TRBD2 (5 bases). V gave up 5 bases and J gave up 10 bases, with 12 bases separating them. The germline CDR1 and CDR2 sequences are SQVTM and ANQGSEA. This CDR3 contains 11 residues. CDR3 in DNA: TGCAGCGTTATGGCCTGGGAGATTCAGTACTTC. Translating gives CSVMAWEIQYF. Full variable domain (remainder filled in from reference TRBV29-1 and TRBJ2-4): SAVISQKPSRDICQRGTSLTIQCQVDSQVTMMFWYRQQPGQSLTLIATANQGSEATYESGFVIDKFPISRPNLTFSTLTVSNMSPEDSSIYLCSVMAWEIQYFGAGTRLSVL.

The chain employs TRBV7-9 and TRBJ2-7; D call uncertain. The CDR3 spans 17 residues. Germline CDR1 reads SEHNR; CDR2 reads FQNEAQ (reference sequence). The V gene lost 4 bases and the J gene lost 2 bases, with 21 bases spanning the gap. In nucleotides, the CDR3 is TGTGCCAGCAGCTACGTTTCGGTGGGGTTTGGGGCCTACGAGCAGTACTTC. Encoded protein: CASSYVSVGFGAYEQYF.

This clonotype was observed at least ten times. The DNA for the CDR3 is TGTGCCAGCAGTAATCTATGGACTGAGTCGAGCACCGGGGAGCTGTTTTTT. It yields the protein CASSNLWTESSTGELFF. V is TRBV6-5 and J is TRBJ2-2; D possibly corresponds to TRBD2 (5 bases). Deletions cut 5 bases from V and 4 bases from J, with 20 bases between. The CDR3 totals 17 residues. CDR1 MNHEY and CDR2 SVGAGI come from the germline V gene.

In this sample, this clonotype turned up a few times. This rearrangement joins TRBV27 to TRBJ1-2; 7 bases fit TRBD1. CDR1 and CDR2 (germline): MNHEY, SMNVEV (reference sequence). V lost 2 bases and J lost 4; bases outside the gene matches: 7. CDR3 length: 15 residues. CDR3 sequence: CASSLIGTAVYGYTF. CDR3 in DNA: TGTGCCAGCAGTTTAATTGGGACAGCCGTCTATGGCTACACCTTC.

This clonotype was seen just once. The gene calls are TRBV25-1 and TRBJ2-3; D gene uncertain. This CDR3 is 15 amino acids long. Trimming left V 6 bases short and J 0 bases short, with 13 bases between. Germline V CDR1 and CDR2: MGHDK, SYGVNS. CDR3: CASRGVGSSTDTQYF. The CDR3 DNA reads as TGTGCCAGCAGGGGTGTGGGTTCTAGCACAGATACGCAGTATTTT.

V is TRBV18 and J is TRBJ2-7; possibly TRBD2 for D (6 bases). The CDR3 is 15 residues long. Germline CDR1 KGHSH, CDR2 LQKENI. Trimming took off 3 bases at V and 3 bases at J, with 15 bases between the two ends. CDR3: CASSPGQRRVYEQYF. The DNA of the CDR3 is TGTGCCAGCTCACCGGGGCAGAGGAGGGTCTACGAGCAGTACTTC.

DNA for the CDR3: TGTGCCAGCAGTTACTTTATAAATGGGGCCTTGGGGTACGAGCAGTACTTC. As protein: CASSYFINGALGYEQYF. The chain employs TRBV6-5 and TRBJ2-7, with TRBD1 as a possible D gene (5 bases). Trimming took off 1 base at V and 4 bases at J, with 20 bases between the two ends. The germline V gene encodes CDR1 MNHEY and CDR2 SVGAGI. This CDR3 region has 17 residues.

The sample holds many counts of this clonotype. The rearrangement joins TRBV18 to TRBJ2-7; 14 nucleotides align to TRBD2. V lost 6 bases, J lost 7 bases, and 5 bases stayed unmatched. The CDR3 consists of 14 residues. In germline, CDR1 is KGHSH, CDR2 LQKENI. The CDR3 coding sequence is TGTGCCAGCTCGGGACTAGCGGGAGCAGTAGAGCAGTACTTC. Amino acid sequence: CASSGLAGAVEQYF.

This clonotype came up many times. The rearrangement joins TRBV5-1 to TRBJ2-1; the match to TRBD2 covers 8 bases. CDR1 SGHRS and CDR2 YFSETQ come from the germline V gene. The V segment lost 5 bases and the J segment 1 base; nucleotides outside the gene matches: 5. CDR3 length: 15 amino acids. The CDR3 DNA is TGCGCCAGCAGAATAGCGGGGTCATCCTACAATGAGCAGTTCTTC. Its protein is CASRIAGSSYNEQFF.

The chain uses TRBV5-1 and TRBJ2-5, with 7 positions matching TRBD1. V dropped 4 bases and J dropped 1; count of bases not matched to a gene: 4. The CDR3 totals 14 residues. CDR1 and CDR2 from the germline V gene are SGHRS and YFSETQ. The CDR3 loop reads CASSPRTGQETQYF. The DNA for the CDR3 is TGCGCCAGCAGCCCCCGGACAGGCCAAGAGACCCAGTACTTC.

The chain has TRBV10-3 and TRBJ2-1; tentatively, D is TRBD2 (7 bases). This CDR3 has 16 amino acids. Germline lookup yields CDR1 ENHRY and CDR2 SYGVKD. The V and J ends lost 8 bases and 4 bases respectively, with 21 bases between them. CDR3 in amino acids: CAIQTFRAGQYNEQFF. For the CDR3, the DNA is TGTGCCATCCAGACATTTCGAGCGGGACAATACAATGAGCAGTTCTTC.

This clonotype was counted only a few times. The rearrangement joins TRBV12-3 or TRBV12-4 to TRBJ2-2, with D unresolved. Trimming stripped 8 bases from V and 4 bases from J, with 11 bases between. The CDR3 has 13 residues. The CDR3 nucleotides read TGTGCCAGCGGCGGCGGTTTCACCGGGGAGCTGTTTTTT. It codes for CASGGGFTGELFF.

This clonotype was counted between two and nine times. The chain employs TRBV12-3 or TRBV12-4 and TRBJ2-3; 7 nucleotides match TRBD1. J was trimmed by 1 base and V by 7 bases; bases with no gene match: 2. The CDR3 consists of 13 residues. The chain's CDR3 is CASKTGGTDTQYF. The CDR3 nucleotides are TGTGCCAGCAAAACAGGGGGCACAGATACGCAGTATTTT.

Ten or more counts support this clonotype. The chain has TRBV11-2 and TRBJ2-1; no reliable D call. CDR3 length: 13 amino acids. CDR1 and CDR2 (germline): SGHAT, FQNNGV. Trimming pared 0 bases from V and 7 bases from J, leaving 7 bases between. The CDR3 here is CASSLDPRNEQFF. Written as DNA, the CDR3 is TGTGCCAGCAGCTTAGACCCTAGAAATGAGCAGTTCTTC.

There are a few counts of this clonotype. A junction boundary mismatches the germline segment, possibly from a read error. The V call is TRBV7-2, the J call TRBJ2-2; the D is unclear. Germline assignment: CDR1 SGHTA and CDR2 FQGNSA. The CDR3 covers 14 residues. The chain's CDR3 is CASSLHGNPGELFF. CDR3 DNA sequence: TGTGCCAGCAGCTTACATGGGAACCCCGGGGAGCTGTTTTTT.

The rearrangement links TRBV18 to TRBJ2-7; no definite D call. From germline, CDR1 is KGHSH and CDR2 LQKENI. The CDR3 has 15 residues. The ends were cut back, 1 base at V and 2 bases at J, with 12 bases in the middle. The CDR3: CASSPLRFDPYEQYF. The CDR3 DNA follows: TGTGCCAGCTCACCACTCAGGTTTGATCCCTACGAGCAGTACTTC.

The chain is built from TRBV2 and TRBJ2-7; D gene ambiguous. From germline, CDR1 is SNHLY and CDR2 FYNNEI. The CDR3 loop spans 15 amino acids. Trimming stripped 6 bases from V and 2 bases from J, with 17 bases between. The CDR3, as DNA: TGTGCCAGCAGGTCCTTTTCTTACCTTCCCTACGAGCAGTACTTC. It encodes CASRSFSYLPYEQYF.

This chain joins TRBV6-5 and TRBJ2-2; the D gene is possibly TRBD2 (6 bases). V lost 0 bases to trimming and J lost 3 bases, with 11 bases between them. This CDR3 comprises 16 residues. The germline V gene has CDR1 MNHEY and CDR2 SVGAGI. This CDR3 reads CASSYSGDSDTGELFF. The DNA for the CDR3 is TGTGCCAGCAGTTACTCAGGGGACTCAGACACCGGGGAGCTGTTTTTT.

This clonotype was counted ten times or more. This chain uses TRBV5-5 with TRBJ1-2; D might be TRBD1 (6 bases). From germline, CDR1 is SGHKS and CDR2 YYEKEE (reference sequence). The CDR3 has 13 residues. Trimming took 1 base from V and 2 from J, leaving 6 bases between them. CDR3 residues: CASSLQGNYGYTF. The CDR3 DNA sequence: TGTGCCAGCAGCTTGCAGGGGAACTATGGCTACACCTTC.